These 3 T cell receptor beta chains were sequenced from one sample in a study of blood T cell repertoires in COVID-19. The repertoire was sequenced with immunoSEQ multiplex PCR; TCRdb's copy has only in-frame clones and lacks some. The repertoire holds under 400,000 clones, with roughly 87% as singletons. Material for sequencing was peripheral blood. These receptors all stem from a woman aged 55-70 years with COVID-19, enrolled during active disease.

The gene calls are TRBV4-1 and TRBJ1-1; D is possibly TRBD1 (6 bases). Trimming took off 1 base at V and 5 bases at J, with 14 bases between the two ends. This CDR3 spans 15 amino acids. Germline CDR1 reads MGHRA; CDR2 reads YSYEKL. Here the CDR3 reads CASSQGAGVVTEAFF. CDR3 nucleotides: TGCGCCAGCAGCCAAGGAGCAGGGGTGGTGACTGAAGCTTTCTTT.

This clone appeared a few times. This chain links TRBV28 with TRBJ2-1; TRBD2 matches 7 bases. The junction had 3 bases not matched to a gene; V was cut back by 7 bases and J by 0 bases. Germline-derived CDR1 and CDR2 are MDHEN and SYDVKM. CDR3 length: 14 amino acids. The CDR3 region has the DNA TGTGCCAGCATAGGCGGGGGCTCCTACAATGAGCAGTTCTTC. Residues: CASIGGGSYNEQFF.

The gene calls are TRBV24-1 and TRBJ2-6; 9 bases are shared with TRBD1. V lost 11 bases to trimming and J lost 0 bases; unmatched junction nucleotides: 22. Germline V lookup: CDR1 KGHDR, CDR2 SFDVKD. This CDR3 region has 21 residues. This chain's CDR3 is CAIPRSFTGQGSHSGANVLTF. For the CDR3, the DNA is TGTGCCATCCCCCGCAGTTTTACGGGACAGGGCTCCCACTCTGGGGCCAACGTCCTGACTTTC.